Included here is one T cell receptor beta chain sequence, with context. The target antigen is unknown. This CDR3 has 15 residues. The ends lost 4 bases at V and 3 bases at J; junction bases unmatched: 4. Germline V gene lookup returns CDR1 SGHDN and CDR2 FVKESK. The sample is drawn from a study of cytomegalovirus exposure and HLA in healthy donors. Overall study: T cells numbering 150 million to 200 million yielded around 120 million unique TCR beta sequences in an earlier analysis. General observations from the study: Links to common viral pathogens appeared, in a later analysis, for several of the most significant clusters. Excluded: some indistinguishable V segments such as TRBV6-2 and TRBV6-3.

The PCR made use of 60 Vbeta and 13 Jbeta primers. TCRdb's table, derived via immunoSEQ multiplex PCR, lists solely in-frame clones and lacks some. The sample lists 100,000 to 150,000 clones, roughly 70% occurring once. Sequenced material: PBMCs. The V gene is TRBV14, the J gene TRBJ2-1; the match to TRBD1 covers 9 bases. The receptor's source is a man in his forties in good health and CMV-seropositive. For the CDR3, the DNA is TGTGCCAGCAGCCTCCGGGACAGGGTCTACAATGAGCAGTTCTTC. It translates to CASSLRDRVYNEQFF.